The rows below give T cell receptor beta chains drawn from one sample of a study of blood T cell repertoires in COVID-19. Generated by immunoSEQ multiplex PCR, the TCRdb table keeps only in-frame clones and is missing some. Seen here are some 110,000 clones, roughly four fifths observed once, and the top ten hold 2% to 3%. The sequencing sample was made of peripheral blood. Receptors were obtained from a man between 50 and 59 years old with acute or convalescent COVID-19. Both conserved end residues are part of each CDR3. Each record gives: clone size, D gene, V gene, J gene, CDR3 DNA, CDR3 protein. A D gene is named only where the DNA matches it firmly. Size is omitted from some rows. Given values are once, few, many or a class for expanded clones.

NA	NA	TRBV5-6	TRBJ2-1	TGTGCCAGCAGCCTGGCATGGCCCTACAATGAGCAGTTCTTC	CASSLAWPYNEQFF
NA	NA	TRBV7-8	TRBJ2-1	TGTGCCAGCAGCGAGGGCTACTCCTACAATGAGCAGTTCTTC	CASSEGYSYNEQFF
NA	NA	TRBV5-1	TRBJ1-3	TGCGCCAGCAGGCGAGAGGCCTCTGGAAACACCATATATTTT	CASRREASGNTIYF
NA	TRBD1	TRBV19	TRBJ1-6	TGTGCCAGTGTACAGGGGCGTTATTCACCCCTCCACTTT	CASVQGRYSPLHF
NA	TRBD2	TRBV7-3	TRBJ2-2	TGTGCCAGCAGCAAACTAGCGGGGGATACCGGGGAGCTGTTTTTT	CASSKLAGDTGELFF
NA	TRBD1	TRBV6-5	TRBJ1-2	TGTGCCAGCAAAAGACAGGGGGGCTATGGCTACACCTTC	CASKRQGGYGYTF
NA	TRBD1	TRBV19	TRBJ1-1	TGTGCCAGTAGTGGACAGGGCAAAACTGAAGCTTTCTTT	CASSGQGKTEAFF
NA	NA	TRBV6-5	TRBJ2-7	TGTGCCAGCAGTTCGGACAGCTACGAGCAGTACTTC	CASSSDSYEQYF
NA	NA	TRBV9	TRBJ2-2	TGTGCCAGCAGCGTAGCAACAGGGCCAAACACCGGGGAGCTGTTTTTT	CASSVATGPNTGELFF
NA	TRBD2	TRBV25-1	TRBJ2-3	TGTGCCAGCAGTGAATCAAAGCGGGGGGGCCGATTGACAGATACGCAGTATTTT	CASSESKRGGRLTDTQYF
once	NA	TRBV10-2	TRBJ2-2	TGCGCCACCATGCTTACAGTTACCGGGGAGCTGTTTTTT	CATMLTVTGELFF
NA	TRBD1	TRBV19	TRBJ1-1	TGTGCCAGCCGGGACAGGAACACTGAAGCTTTCTTT	CASRDRNTEAFF
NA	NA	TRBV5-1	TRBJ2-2	TGCGCCAGCAGCTTGGTCGGGGGGCCTGACACCGGGGAGCTGTTTTTT	CASSLVGGPDTGELFF
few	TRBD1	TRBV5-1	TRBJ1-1	TGCGCCAGCAGCTTGACAGGGGACCGTGAAGCTTTCTTT	CASSLTGDREAFF
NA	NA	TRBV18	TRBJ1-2	TGTGCCAGCTCACCGGGGCAGGGTCGGGGCTACACCTTC	CASSPGQGRGYTF
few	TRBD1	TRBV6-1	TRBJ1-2	TGTGCCAGCAGTGCCATCGGACAGGGGGCCGCCGGCTATGGCTACACCTTC	CASSAIGQGAAGYGYTF
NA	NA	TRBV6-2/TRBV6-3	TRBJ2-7	TGTGCCAGCAGTTACGAACGACCCGGGGAGCAGTACTTC	CASSYERPGEQYF
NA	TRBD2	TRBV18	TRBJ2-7	TGTGCCAGCTCACCATTCCGCGACATGGGGAGGGTCTACGAGCAGTACTTC	CASSPFRDMGRVYEQYF
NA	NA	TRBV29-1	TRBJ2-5	TGCAGCGTGCCGGACAAAGGAGAGACCCAGTACTTC	CSVPDKGETQYF
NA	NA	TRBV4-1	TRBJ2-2	TGCGCCAGCAGCCAAGATCCGCACAGGGCGAACACCGGGGAGCTGTTTTTT	CASSQDPHRANTGELFF
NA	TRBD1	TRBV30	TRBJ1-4	TGTGCCTCCCAGGGACAGGGACGGAACAAACTGTTTTTT	CASQGQGRNKLFF
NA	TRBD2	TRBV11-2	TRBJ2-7	TGTGCCAGCAGCTTAGCAGTAGCGGGAGCCTACGAGCAGTACTTC	CASSLAVAGAYEQYF
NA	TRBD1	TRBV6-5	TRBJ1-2	TGTGCCAGCAGTAGCCGGGACAGCTATGGCTACACCTTC	CASSSRDSYGYTF
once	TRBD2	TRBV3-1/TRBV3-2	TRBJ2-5	TGTGCCAGCAGCCAAGATCTCGGGGGGGCCAGCCAAGAGACCCAGTACTTC	CASSQDLGGASQETQYF
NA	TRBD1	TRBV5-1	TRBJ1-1	TGCGCCAGCAGCCCGAGACAGGGATTGGACACTGAAGCTTTCTTT	CASSPRQGLDTEAFF
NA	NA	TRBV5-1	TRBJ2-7	TGCGCCAGCAGCTTGACCGGGACTGTCCGGGTCGAGCAGTACTTC	CASSLTGTVRVEQYF
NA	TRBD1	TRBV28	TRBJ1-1	TGTGCCAGCAGTTCCCCACAGGGGGGTACTGAAGCTTTCTTT	CASSSPQGGTEAFF
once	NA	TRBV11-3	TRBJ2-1	TGTGCCAGCAGCTTAGATCCTAGCTCCTACAATGAGCAGTTCTTC	CASSLDPSSYNEQFF
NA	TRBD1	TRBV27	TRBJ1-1	TGTGCCAGCAGTTTTTCGGCGGGACAGATGAACACTGAAGCTTTCTTT	CASSFSAGQMNTEAFF
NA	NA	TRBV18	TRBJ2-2	TGTGCCAGCTCACAGAGGACACCCAACACCGGGGAGCTGTTTTTT	CASSQRTPNTGELFF
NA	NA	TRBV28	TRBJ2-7	TGTGCCAGCACCCCGAATAGTCGCGAGCAGTACTTC	CASTPNSREQYF
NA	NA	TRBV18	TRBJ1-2	TGTGCCAGCTCATCGACAGTTAACTATGGCTACACCTTC	CASSSTVNYGYTF
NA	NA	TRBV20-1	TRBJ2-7	TGCAGTACCCCGGACTTATACGAGCAGTACTTC	CSTPDLYEQYF
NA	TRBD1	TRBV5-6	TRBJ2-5	TGTGCCAGCAGCTCGAGGTCCGGGACAGGGAAGTTGGAGACCCAGTACTTC	CASSSRSGTGKLETQYF
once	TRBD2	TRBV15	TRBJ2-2	TGTGCCACCAGCGGGCTAGCGGGTGTCACCGGGGAGCTGTTTTTT	CATSGLAGVTGELFF
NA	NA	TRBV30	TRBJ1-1	TGTGCCTGGAGTGGACAGATGAACACTGAAGCTTTCTTT	CAWSGQMNTEAFF
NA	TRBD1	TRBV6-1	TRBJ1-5	TGTGCCAGCAGTGAAGGGACAGGGGGTGGTCAGCCCCAGCATTTT	CASSEGTGGGQPQHF
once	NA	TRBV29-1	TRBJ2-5	TGCAGCGTTGAGGCTGTAAAAGAGACCCAGTACTTC	CSVEAVKETQYF
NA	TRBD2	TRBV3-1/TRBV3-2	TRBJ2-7	TGTGCCAGCGGTAGCGGGAGGGACAGCTCCTACGAGCAGTACTTC	CASGSGRDSSYEQYF
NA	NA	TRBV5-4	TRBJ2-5	TGTGCCAGCAGTCGACAGGAGACACAAGAGACCCAGTACTTC	CASSRQETQETQYF
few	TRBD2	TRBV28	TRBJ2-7	TGTGCCAGCAGCCCTGGCGGGAGGGCCCCTTACGAGCAGTACTTC	CASSPGGRAPYEQYF
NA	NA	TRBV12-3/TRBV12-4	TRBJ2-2	TGTGCCAGCAGTCCCCCAAACACCGGGGAGCTGTTTTTT	CASSPPNTGELFF
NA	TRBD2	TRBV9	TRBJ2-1	TGTGCCAGCAGCGTAGCAGCGGGGTCCCACAATGAGCAGTTCTTC	CASSVAAGSHNEQFF
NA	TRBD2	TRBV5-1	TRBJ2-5	TGCGCCAGCAGCTTGGCTCGGGGGGGCCCGCGGGACCGCCCAGAGACCCAGTACTTC	CASSLARGGPRDRPETQYF
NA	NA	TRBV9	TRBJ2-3	TGTGCCAGCAGCCCCCGTGGGGGCCAGAGCACAGATACGCAGTATTTT	CASSPRGGQSTDTQYF
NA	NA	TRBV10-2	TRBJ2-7	TGCGCCAGCAGTGAAGTAGCGGACTACGAGCAGTACTTC	CASSEVADYEQYF
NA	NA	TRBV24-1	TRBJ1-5	TGTGCCACCAGTGATTTGGAGGGTAATAATCAGCCCCAGCATTTT	CATSDLEGNNQPQHF
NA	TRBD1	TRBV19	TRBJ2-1	TGTGCCAGTACCAAATCGGGACAGGGGGCGTTTAATGAGCAGTTCTTC	CASTKSGQGAFNEQFF
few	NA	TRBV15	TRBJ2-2	TGTGCCACCAGCAGAGATTCCTGGGCGGGGTCCGGGGAGCTGTTTTTT	CATSRDSWAGSGELFF
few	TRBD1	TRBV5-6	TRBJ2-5	TGTGCCAGCAGCTTGGCTGGGACAGGGCAAGAGACCCAGTACTTC	CASSLAGTGQETQYF
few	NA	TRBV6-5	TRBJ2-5	TGTGCCAGCACTGCGGTGCAGACCCAGTACTTC	CASTAVQTQYF
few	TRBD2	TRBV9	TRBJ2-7	TGTGCCAGCAGCGCAATAGCGGGAGGCGCCTACGAGCAGTACTTC	CASSAIAGGAYEQYF
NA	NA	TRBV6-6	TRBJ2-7	TGTGCCAGCAGCGCGGAGATCGGTTCCTACGAGCAGTACTTC	CASSAEIGSYEQYF
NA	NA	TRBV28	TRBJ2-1	TGTGCCAGCAGTTTTAAGGGGGAGTCCTACAATGAGCAGTTCTTC	CASSFKGESYNEQFF
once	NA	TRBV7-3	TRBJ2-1	TGTGCCAGCAGCCTTCGGCAGTTCTTC	CASSLRQFF
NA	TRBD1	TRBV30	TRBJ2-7	TGTGCCTGGAGTGTACTACAGGGAGCGGACAGGGAGCACTTC	CAWSVLQGADREHF
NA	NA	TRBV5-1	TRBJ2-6	TGCGCCAGCGCAATAGACAGGCCCTCTGGGGCCAACGTCCTGACTTTC	CASAIDRPSGANVLTF